This TCR beta chain was documented in a study of OX40 agonist ivuxolimab in advanced cancers. Study information: Treatment received earlier with anti-PD-1, anti-PD-L1 or anti-CTLA-4 agents was allowed, and less than 45% had some.

Generated by immunoSEQ multiplex PCR, the TCRdb table keeps only in-frame clones and is missing some. The sample records tens of thousands of clones, more than 80% being singletons. The CDR3 totals 15 residues. With 8 bases clipped from V and 6 bases from J, the junction kept 9 bases outside the gene matches. The germline CDR1 and CDR2 sequences are LNHDA and SQIVND (reference sequence). The sequencing used CD4+ or CD8+ T cells sorted from blood, collected in a trial of the OX40 agonist ivuxolimab. This TCR was sampled from an adult with an advanced solid tumor such as melanoma, head and neck, liver or kidney cancer. This chain joins TRBV19 and TRBJ2-2; 10 bases map to TRBD1. CDR3 amino acids: CASGRQGAVAGELFF. In DNA, the CDR3 is TGTGCCAGTGGTCGACAGGGGGCGGTGGCCGGGGAGCTGTTTTTT.